Below, 25 T cell receptor beta chains from the same sample are listed, as sequenced in a study of blood T cells in healthy people across ages. Sample-barcoded 5' priming and a J-beta primer mix drove a second PCR of roughly 6 to 12 cycles. TCRdb used MiXCR to reprocess the 5' RACE reads, holding one entry per CDR3 protein. The sample has about 1.6 million distinct CDR3 sequences, almost 35% seen once. Sample: blood. The receptors stem from a woman in her thirties in good health.

The chain combines TRBV20-1 with TRBJ2-3, with 9 bases aligning to TRBD2. The CDR3 length is 14 residues. Trimming cost V 3 bases and J 7 bases; bases outside gene matches: 8. Germline V lookup: CDR1 DFQATT, CDR2 SNEGSKA (reference sequence). CDR3 sequence reads: CSARGGLAAYTQYF. CDR3 nucleotides: TGCAGTGCTAGGGGGGGACTAGCCGCTTATACGCAGTATTTT.

This clonotype turned up a few times. The V call is TRBV4-1, the J call TRBJ1-2, with 9 bases matching TRBD1. The length of the CDR3 is 15 residues. Germline CDR1 reads MGHRA; CDR2 reads YSYEKL. V gave up 5 bases and J gave up 5 bases; unmatched junction bases: 9. CDR3 sequence: CASSSPGQGSYGYTF. The CDR3 DNA follows: TGCGCCAGCAGCTCTCCGGGACAGGGCTCTTATGGCTACACCTTC.

The chain recombines TRBV7-9 with TRBJ2-3; TRBD2 matches at 8 bases. CDR1 and CDR2 from the germline V gene are SEHNR and FQNEAQ (reference sequence). The CDR3 runs to 16 residues. The V gene end was trimmed by 3 bases and the J gene end by 6 bases; junction bases not matched to a gene: 11. This CDR3 is CASSFSSRTSRDTQYF. CDR3 sequence (DNA): TGTGCCAGCAGCTTCTCCTCTCGGACTAGCAGGGATACGCAGTATTTT.

In its sample, this clonotype was seen a few times. The CDR3 sequence is CASSLAGRGPYEQYF. CDR3 nucleotide sequence: TGTGCCAGCAGCTTGGCGGGCAGGGGACCCTACGAGCAGTACTTC. The gene calls are TRBV5-5 and TRBJ2-7; weak D call: TRBD1 (6 bases). The CDR3 loop spans 15 amino acids. The V gene lost 0 bases and the J gene lost 2 bases, with 12 bases spanning the gap. Germline lookup yields CDR1 SGHKS and CDR2 YYEKEE (reference sequence).

The chain carries TRBV7-9 and TRBJ2-7, with D unresolved. This CDR3 comprises 14 residues. Trimming removed 2 bases at V and 5 bases at J, with 13 bases between. Germline V gives CDR1 SEHNR, CDR2 FQNEAQ (reference sequence). For the CDR3, the DNA is TGTGCCAGCAGCTTACTCGGTTCTCGGAACGAGCAGTACTTC. Amino acids: CASSLLGSRNEQYF.

This clonotype was picked up a small number of times. V usage is TRBV20-1 and J usage is TRBJ1-1; possible D gene TRBD1, 5 bases. The germline V gene encodes CDR1 DFQATT and CDR2 SNEGSKA (reference sequence). CDR3 length equals 13 residues. The CDR3 loop reads CRPKDIMNTEAFF. CDR3 DNA: TGCAGGCCGAAGGACATCATGAACACTGAAGCTTTCTTT.

The chain couples TRBV7-2 to TRBJ2-7, with 10 bases lining up with TRBD2. J lost 6 bases, V lost 3 bases, and 14 bases had no gene match. CDR1 and CDR2 (germline): SGHTA, FQGNSA. This CDR3 is built from 17 residues. The CDR3 DNA follows: TGTGCCAGCAGCTTCAGGACTAGCGGAGCCGCCCGGAGCGAGCAGTACTTC. It is translated as CASSFRTSGAARSEQYF.

This chain joins TRBV21-1 and TRBJ2-5; the table's D call TRBD1 went unverified against the DNA. TRBV21-1 is designated a pseudogene. This CDR3 region has 17 residues. Written as DNA, the CDR3 is TGTGCCAGCAATAAGGTGGGACAGGGGCTACGGGGGGAGACCCAGTACTTC. As protein: CASNKVGQGLRGETQYF.

This sequence joins TRBV20-1 and TRBJ1-1; D call uncertain. Trimming took 2 bases from V and 1 from J, leaving 11 bases between them. Germline CDR1 reads DFQATT; CDR2 reads SNEGSKA (reference sequence). The CDR3 runs to 14 residues. CDR3 coding DNA: TGCAGTGCTAGACGGGGTTATGGGAACACTGAAGCTTTCTTT. It is translated as CSARRGYGNTEAFF.

In this sample, this clonotype turned up a few times. This chain connects TRBV7-9 to TRBJ2-5; perhaps TRBD2 as D (5 bases). Trimming took off 5 bases at V and 0 bases at J, with 13 bases between the two ends. The CDR3 has 15 amino acids. Germline values: CDR1 SEHNR, CDR2 FQNEAQ (reference sequence). DNA of the CDR3: TGTGCCAGCAGCCCGAAGGACTGGGACCAAGAGACCCAGTACTTC. Translated: CASSPKDWDQETQYF.

The rearrangement links TRBV9 to TRBJ2-2, with D tentatively TRBD1 (5 bases). The CDR3 sequence is 15 residues long. Trimming cost V 0 bases and J 3 bases, with 9 bases left between them. Germline CDR1 and CDR2: SGDLS and YYNGEE. CDR3 coding DNA: TGTGCCAGCAGCGTAGATACAGGATACACCGGGGAGCTGTTTTTT. It yields the protein CASSVDTGYTGELFF.

CDR3 amino acids: CASSQGVRVTEAFF. DNA of the CDR3: TGCGCCAGCAGCCAAGGGGTGAGGGTCACTGAAGCTTTCTTT. The genes are TRBV4-1 and TRBJ1-1; D remains ambiguous. The CDR3 has 14 residues. Trimming removed 1 base at V and 4 bases at J, with 10 bases between. Germline V gives CDR1 MGHRA, CDR2 YSYEKL.

This clonotype occurred a few times. This chain links TRBV6-1 with TRBJ1-2; D may be TRBD1 (6 bases). Germline V lookup: CDR1 MNHNS, CDR2 SASEGT. The germline V and J ends were trimmed by 3 bases and 6 bases, with 11 bases remaining between them. The length of the CDR3 is 13 residues. The CDR3 here is CASSDTGKNGYTF. CDR3 DNA sequence: TGTGCCAGCAGTGATACAGGGAAGAATGGCTACACCTTC.

V is TRBV11-2 and J is TRBJ2-7; 7 positions match TRBD2. Germline CDR1 SGHAT, CDR2 FQNNGV. The CDR3 loop spans 15 amino acids. The J segment lost 6 bases and the V segment lost 4 bases, leaving 12 bases of the junction unmatched. CDR3 region: CASSSRATSPSEQYF. The DNA of the CDR3 is TGTGCCAGCAGCTCTAGAGCGACTAGCCCTAGCGAGCAGTACTTC.

The chain joins TRBV27 to TRBJ1-4, with a possible D match to TRBD1 (5 bases). Germline V gene sequence: CDR1 MNHEY, CDR2 SMNVEV (reference sequence). The CDR3 contains 13 residues. Trimming stripped 10 bases from V and 3 bases from J, with 12 bases between. As DNA, the CDR3 is TGTGCCACCCGGCGGGGGGCTAATGAAAAACTGTTTTTT. Encoded protein: CATRRGANEKLFF. The variable domain in full, completed from reference TRBV27 and TRBJ1-4, reads EAQVTQNPRYLITVTGKKLTVTCSQNMNHEYMSWYRQDPGLGLRQIYYSMNVEVTDKGDVPEGYKVSRKEKRNFPLILESPSPNQTSLYFCATRRGANEKLFFGSGTQLSVL.

The chain joins TRBV30 to TRBJ1-1; D possibly corresponds to TRBD1 (6 bases). Per the germline V gene, CDR1 is GTSNPN and CDR2 is SVGIG (reference sequence). With 2 bases removed from V and 11 bases from J, the gap between germline ends came to 15 bases. The CDR3 is 12 residues long. In nucleotides, the CDR3 is TGTGCCTGGAGTCATCAGGGGTCAGGGGCTTTCTTT. Its protein is CAWSHQGSGAFF.

This clonotype appeared many times. This chain connects TRBV9 to TRBJ2-7; tentative D call: TRBD1 (5 bases). The V end lost 1 base, the J end lost 4 bases, and 18 bases lay between the germline ends. Germline-derived CDR1 and CDR2 are SGDLS and YYNGEE. The length of the CDR3 is 16 residues. The CDR3 sequence: CASSVSPGKSLYEQYF. The DNA of the CDR3 is TGTGCCAGCAGCGTATCTCCAGGGAAGTCTTTGTACGAGCAGTACTTC.

This clonotype showed up many times. V is TRBV15 and J is TRBJ2-5, with D tentatively TRBD1 (6 bases). Trimming pared 1 base from V and 1 base from J, leaving 10 bases between. Germline V gives CDR1 LNHNV, CDR2 YYDKDF (reference sequence). The CDR3 length is 15 residues. The chain's CDR3 is CATSRGKDSQETQYF. Written as DNA, the CDR3 is TGTGCCACCAGCAGAGGCAAGGACAGCCAAGAGACCCAGTACTTC.

This clonotype turned up a few times. The chain links TRBV7-3 to TRBJ2-1, with TRBD2 identical over 7 bases. The J segment lost 6 bases and the V segment lost 2 bases, leaving 7 bases of the junction unmatched. CDR1 is SGHTA, CDR2 FQGTGA, per germline. CDR3 length: 15 amino acids. The CDR3 loop reads CASSLRTSAANEQFF. CDR3 bases: TGTGCCAGCAGCTTACGTACTAGCGCAGCCAATGAGCAGTTCTTC.

With regard to this clonotype: Mismatch with germline at one junction end may stem from a read error. This sequence joins TRBV4-2 and TRBJ2-5, with D maybe TRBD1 (6 bases). Germline loops: CDR1 LGHNA, CDR2 YNFKEQ. This CDR3 is 15 amino acids long. This CDR3 is CANSPGVSAAGTQYF. In nucleotides, the CDR3 is TGTGCCAACAGCCCAGGGGTTAGCGCGGCTGGGACCCAGTACTTC.

This clonotype came up a few times. The rearrangement joins TRBV20-1 to TRBJ2-7, with TRBD2 matching 11 bases. With V trimmed by 6 bases and J by 3 bases, 13 bases remained unmatched. There are 16 residues in the CDR3. Germline V CDR1 and CDR2: DFQATT, SNEGSKA (reference sequence). DNA of the CDR3: TGCAGTGCCTACCGTCTCGGACTAGCGGGTAACTACGAGCAGTACTTC. Translating gives CSAYRLGLAGNYEQYF.

V is TRBV11-3 and J is TRBJ2-1; D unresolved. Trimming took off 5 bases at V and 8 bases at J, with 22 bases between the two ends. The CDR3 length is 16 residues. The germline V gene encodes CDR1 SGHNT and CDR2 YENEEA. CDR3 amino acids: CASSDFGDASKDEQFF. The CDR3 coding sequence is TGTGCCAGCAGCGACTTTGGAGACGCCTCGAAGGATGAGCAGTTCTTC.

V gene TRBV24-1 combines with J gene TRBJ2-2; 7 nucleotides agree with TRBD1. The CDR3 contains 15 residues. Trimming took 5 bases from V and 2 from J; bases not matched to a gene: 4. From germline, CDR1 is KGHDR and CDR2 SFDVKD. The CDR3, as DNA: TGTGCCACCAGTGGGGGACAGAGAAACACCGGGGAGCTGTTTTTT. Amino acid sequence: CATSGGQRNTGELFF.

This chain joins TRBV20-1 and TRBJ2-5, with D perhaps matching TRBD1 or TRBD2 (5 bases each). Trimming took 6 bases from V and 3 from J, leaving 8 bases between them. CDR3 length equals 11 residues. CDR1 is DFQATT, CDR2 SNEGSKA, per germline (reference sequence). CDR3 coding DNA: TGCAGTGCCGGGACCAAAGAGACCCAGTACTTC. It is translated as CSAGTKETQYF.

This clonotype was counted between two and nine times. This chain joins TRBV18 and TRBJ2-3, with D tentatively TRBD1 (7 bases). The germline gives CDR1 KGHSH, CDR2 LQKENI. V shed 3 bases and J shed 3 bases, with 13 bases lying between them. The CDR3 runs 15 residues. CDR3 residues: CASSPGGGWTDTQYF. In DNA, the CDR3 is TGTGCCAGCTCACCCGGAGGGGGCTGGACAGATACGCAGTATTTT.